This record covers a single T cell receptor (beta chain). Here immunoSEQ multiplex PCR was the method, and the copy in TCRdb shows in-frame clones only, minus some. In the table there are about 1.5 million clones, roughly 98% of which are singletons. The split of CD4+ cells yielded CD45RA+ naive and CD45RA-negative memory subsets. Germline loops: CDR1 LGHNA, CDR2 YSLEER. The ends were cut back, 0 bases at V and 5 bases at J, with 10 bases in the middle. The CDR3 spans 15 residues. These data are taken from a study of shared clonotypes between healthy human individuals. This chain joins TRBV4-3 and TRBJ2-2, with D perhaps matching TRBD2 (5 bases). This sequence was found in a man younger than 40 in good health. The sequenced material came from naive CD4+ T cells sorted from blood. As for subset: CD45RA+ positively selected. CDR3: CASSQDNTGTGELFF. DNA for the CDR3: TGCGCCAGCAGCCAAGATAACACGGGGACCGGGGAGCTGTTTTTT.